The T cell receptor beta chain under discussion was sequenced for a study of glioma-infiltrating T cells. Study-level information: Blood libraries targeted roughly 4.5- to 10-fold coverage of 900,000 to 1,000,000 T cells.

V lost 3 bases and J lost 5, with 17 bases in between. The CDR3 has 14 amino acids. Germline V CDR1 and CDR2: DFQATT, SNEGSKA (reference sequence). The iRepertoire nested amplicon-rescue multiplex PCR amplified TCR alpha and beta CDR3s from RNA. Input was roughly 95-400 ng of tissue mRNA or PBMC total RNA. Using its own MiXCR run on the multiplex PCR reads, TCRdb lists one record per CDR3 protein. The data hold about 400,000 distinct CDR3 sequences, with approximately 42% observed a single time. Sequencing was done on a sample of glioma tissue, nonneoplastic brain tissue, or PBMCs (not recorded which). The origin of this receptor is a human donor with low-grade glioma or glioblastoma, undergoing nonglioma brain surgery, or in good health (not recorded which). The gene calls are TRBV20-1 and TRBJ2-7; D tentatively fits TRBD1 or TRBD2 (5 bases each). The CDR3 protein is CSASFRDRDDEQYF. The DNA for the CDR3 is TGCAGTGCTAGTTTCCGGGATAGGGACGACGAGCAGTACTTC.